The 8 T cell receptor beta chains below were found in one sample sequenced in a study of control samples from healthy donors and cancer patients. Only in-frame clones appear in the TCRdb table, and some are missing; sequencing was by immunoSEQ multiplex PCR. This sample yields about 130,000 clones, of which 85% to 90% are seen a single time; approximately 7.5% belongs to the top ten. Material: PBMCs. The receptors derive from a man in his forties or fifties with head and neck cancer.

The gene calls are TRBV7-6 and TRBJ2-3; D gene unclear. The V and J ends lost 2 bases and 5 bases respectively, with 14 bases between them. The CDR3 contains 15 residues. Germline V gene data show CDR1 as SGHVS and CDR2 as FNYEAQ. In nucleotides, the CDR3 is TGTGCCAGCAGCTTAATGGAGATTAAAGGAGATACGCAGTATTTT. Its protein product is CASSLMEIKGDTQYF.

The chain joins TRBV6-6 to TRBJ1-6, with no clear D. Germline CDR1 and CDR2: MNHNY and SVGAGI (reference sequence). Between the trimmed V and J ends, which lost 6 bases and 10 bases, there was a span of 16 bases. This CDR3 spans 14 amino acids. CDR3 in amino acids: CASSPGRFGSPLHF. The CDR3 DNA is TGTGCCAGCAGCCCGGGTCGCTTCGGGTCACCCCTCCACTTT.

On this clone itself: This sample includes further DNA sequences coding for the same CDR3. This chain joins TRBV2 and TRBJ2-1, with 8 bases fitting TRBD2. Trimming took 2 bases from V and 1 from J; bases not matched to a gene: 1. The CDR3 extends over 15 amino acids. CDR1 and CDR2 (germline): SNHLY, FYNNEI. Written as DNA, the CDR3 is TGTGCCAGCAGTGAACGCGGGGGGTCCTACAATGAGCAGTTCTTC. Protein sequence: CASSERGGSYNEQFF.

The CDR3 sequence: CASSTGLAAAYEQYF. In DNA, the CDR3 is TGTGCCAGCAGTACCGGACTAGCGGCTGCCTACGAGCAGTACTTC. This chain connects TRBV27 to TRBJ2-7; TRBD2 aligns across 10 bases. Germline-derived CDR1 and CDR2 are MNHEY and SMNVEV (reference sequence). V was clipped by 5 bases and J by 2 bases; unmatched bases: 6. CDR3 length: 15 amino acids.

The rearrangement joins TRBV29-1 to TRBJ1-2, with TRBD1 matching 7 bases. CDR1 is SQVTM and CDR2 is ANQGSEA in the germline V gene. The CDR3 length is 13 residues. J was trimmed by 6 bases and V by 7 bases; bases with no gene match: 11. The CDR3 coding sequence is TGCAGCGCAGATGACAGGGTCATCGATGGCTACACCTTC. It specifies CSADDRVIDGYTF.

This rearrangement joins TRBV27 to TRBJ1-4; 8 nucleotides match TRBD1. Trimming at V came to 6 bases and at J to 7 bases, leaving 7 bases not matched to a gene. The CDR3 totals 14 residues. Germline V gene sequence: CDR1 MNHEY, CDR2 SMNVEV (reference sequence). The CDR3 is CASRSSGGGEKLFF. The DNA for the CDR3 is TGTGCCAGCAGATCTTCAGGGGGCGGTGAAAAACTGTTTTTT.

The chain employs TRBV5-6 and TRBJ1-4, with D tentatively TRBD1 (5 bases). The CDR3 has 17 amino acids. V lost 0 bases and J lost 3, with 15 bases in between. Germline V gene sequence: CDR1 SGHDT, CDR2 YYEEEE. The DNA for the CDR3 is TGTGCCAGCAGCTTGGGGTGGGGGACCGGGCCTAATGAAAAACTGTTTTTT. Translation: CASSLGWGTGPNEKLFF.

The rearrangement uses TRBV6-2 or TRBV6-3 and TRBJ2-7; D might be TRBD2 (6 bases). V lost 6 bases and J lost 3, with 18 bases in between. The CDR3 consists of 15 residues. Germline V lookup: CDR1 MNHEY, CDR2 SVGEGT. The CDR3 here is CASSSVSSGNYEQYF. For the CDR3, the DNA is TGTGCCAGCAGCAGTGTTAGTAGCGGAAACTACGAGCAGTACTTC.